This T cell receptor (beta chain) is from a study of monozygotic twins with inflammatory bowel disease. Germline V gene data show CDR1 as DFQATT and CDR2 as SNEGSKA (reference sequence). The CDR3 length is 13 residues. As for this clonotype: Its cognate antigen is unknown.

Study-wide points: Immunosuppressive treatment differences may have increased patient repertoire variability. Repertoire similarity matched across concordant and discordant twins, perhaps owing to limited power. Against healthy co-twins, IBD patients had lower TCRbeta diversity (measured by inverse Simpson). IBD patients shared fewer clonotypes with other individuals than healthy twins, especially patients with disease activity signs.

Following a re-call of the 5' RACE reads, TCRdb has one entry per CDR3 protein and lacks DNA. Its clone listing holds a few hundred thousand distinct CDR3 sequences. The sample comprised blood. This sequence joins TRBV20-1 and TRBJ1-2. This receptor was identified in a human donor with ulcerative colitis or Crohn's disease, or a healthy co-twin of an affected twin (not recorded which). The chain's CDR3 is CSARDQINYGYTF.